Shown below are 8 T cell receptor beta chains from a single sample sequenced in a study of blood T cell repertoires in COVID-19. The protocol was immunoSEQ multiplex PCR, while the TCRdb copy is restricted to in-frame clones and leaves out a portion. The top ten clones hold about 25% of a sample with about 23,000 clones, about 83% of them seen once. Sequencing used peripheral blood. These receptors were taken from a human donor with active COVID-19. The donor label of this sample is uncertain.

V usage is TRBV4-1 and J usage is TRBJ1-6; 10 positions agree with TRBD1. CDR3 length equals 16 residues. V dropped 3 bases and J dropped 8; count of bases not matched to a gene: 7. Germline-derived CDR1 and CDR2 are MGHRA and YSYEKL. The chain's CDR3 is CASSHRTGGSYSPLHF. The CDR3 DNA is TGCGCCAGCAGCCACCGGACAGGGGGTTCCTATTCACCCCTCCACTTT.

This clone was detected only once. V is TRBV5-1 and J is TRBJ1-6, with D maybe TRBD1 (6 bases). Germline CDR1 SGHRS, CDR2 YFSETQ. Trimming shortened V by 5 bases and J by 7 bases, and 16 bases separated the two germline ends. This CDR3 region has 15 residues. This chain's CDR3 is CASSAGTTANSPLHF. Written as DNA, the CDR3 is TGCGCCAGCAGTGCCGGGACAACAGCCAATTCACCCCTCCACTTT.

The chain recombines TRBV7-9 with TRBJ2-2, with D uncertain. The CDR3 covers 13 residues. Germline assignment: CDR1 SEHNR and CDR2 FQNEAQ (reference sequence). V gave up 7 bases and J gave up 4 bases, with 10 bases separating them. The CDR3 reads CASNPAVTGELFF. The CDR3 region has the DNA TGTGCCAGCAACCCCGCGGTCACCGGGGAGCTGTTTTTT.

The J gene is TRBJ2-3, the V gene TRBV5-1; TRBD2 matches at 8 bases. Germline loops: CDR1 SGHRS, CDR2 YFSETQ. The CDR3 contains 16 residues. J lost 4 bases, V lost 3 bases, and 10 bases had no gene match. The CDR3 DNA follows: TGCGCCAGCAGCTGGCGGGGACTAGGCAATTCAGATACGCAGTATTTT. Amino acid sequence: CASSWRGLGNSDTQYF. The complete variable domain, with remaining parts taken from reference TRBV5-1 and TRBJ2-3, reads KAGVTQTPRYLIKTRGQQVTLSCSPISGHRSVSWYQQTPGQGLQFLFEYFSETQRNKGNFPGRFSGRQFSNSRSEMNVSTLELGDSALYLCASSWRGLGNSDTQYFGPGTRLTVL.

V is TRBV5-5 and J is TRBJ1-5, with D perhaps matching TRBD1 (5 bases). Germline assignment: CDR1 SGHKS and CDR2 YYEKEE (reference sequence). This CDR3 is 16 amino acids long. V lost 4 bases to trimming and J lost 5 bases, with 19 bases between them. This CDR3 reads CASSDGQGFWDQPQHF. CDR3 DNA sequence: TGTGCCAGCAGCGATGGCCAGGGTTTTTGGGATCAGCCCCAGCATTTT.

CDR3 coding DNA: TGTGCCAGCAGCCCTAGCCTGGGGGGACGGGGCTCACCCCTCCACTTT. Its translation: CASSPSLGGRGSPLHF. V is TRBV13 and J is TRBJ1-6; the D gene is possibly TRBD1 (5 bases). CDR1 PRHDT and CDR2 FYEKMQ come from the germline V gene (reference sequence). V was cut by 5 bases and J by 10 bases, with 21 bases left in between. This CDR3 contains 16 residues.

The chain has TRBV9 and TRBJ2-3, with D tentatively TRBD1 (6 bases). CDR3 length equals 15 residues. V dropped 3 bases and J dropped 4 bases, with 15 bases sitting between them. Germline CDR1 is SGDLS and CDR2 is YYNGEE. CDR3 sequence reads: CASSASVGTSDTQYF. Written as DNA, the CDR3 is TGTGCCAGCAGCGCCTCCGTGGGGACATCAGATACGCAGTATTTT.

The rearrangement joins TRBV7-2 to TRBJ1-1; perhaps TRBD1 as D (5 bases). The CDR3 extends over 16 amino acids. Germline V gene sequence: CDR1 SGHTA, CDR2 FQGNSA. Trimming stripped 0 bases from V and 0 bases from J, with 11 bases between. The CDR3 reads CASSLAWGYVNTEAFF. For the CDR3, the DNA is TGTGCCAGCAGCTTAGCGTGGGGCTACGTGAACACTGAAGCTTTCTTT.